One and the same sample provided the 16 T cell receptor beta chains below, sequenced in a study of cytomegalovirus exposure and HLA in healthy donors. The PCR had 60 Vbeta and 13 Jbeta primers. Sequencing used immunoSEQ multiplex PCR; TCRdb keeps in-frame clones, though not all of them. This sample has more than 90,000 clones, with approximately 81% found just once. The sequencing sample was made of PBMCs. These receptors were collected from a woman in her sixties or seventies in good health and CMV-seropositive.

The chain joins TRBV19 to TRBJ2-5; TRBD1 agrees at 7 bases. After removal of 4 bases from V and 5 bases from J, the junction contained 10 bases not matched to a gene. The length of the CDR3 is 15 residues. Germline CDR1 reads LNHDA; CDR2 reads SQIVND (reference sequence). The CDR3 nucleotides read TGTGCCAGTAGTACCTCGACAGGGTACTGGGAGACCCAGTACTTC. The encoded protein is CASSTSTGYWETQYF.

J is TRBJ1-4 and V is TRBV5-6; 8 positions match TRBD1. In germline, CDR1 is SGHDT, CDR2 YYEEEE. Losses at the gene ends were 4 bases for V and 0 bases for J; bases not matched to a gene: 5. This CDR3 contains 16 residues. In DNA form, the CDR3 reads TGTGCCAGCAGCCCAGGGACAGGTGCAACTAATGAAAAACTGTTTTTT. Its protein product is CASSPGTGATNEKLFF. Full variable domain (remainder filled in from reference TRBV5-6 and TRBJ1-4): DAGVTQSPTHLIKTRGQQVTLRCSPKSGHDTVSWYQQALGQGPQFIFQYYEEEERQRGNFPDRFSGHQFPNYSSELNVNALLLGDSALYLCASSPGTGATNEKLFFGSGTQLSVL.

V usage is TRBV6-5 and J usage is TRBJ1-1; D may be TRBD1 (6 bases). Deletions cut 2 bases from V and 4 bases from J, with 8 bases between. Germline loops: CDR1 MNHEY, CDR2 SVGAGI. The CDR3 contains 13 residues. The CDR3 sequence: CASSYRGSTEAFF. The CDR3 nucleotides read TGTGCCAGCAGTTACAGGGGGAGCACTGAAGCTTTCTTT.

The J gene is TRBJ1-6, the V gene TRBV4-3, with D perhaps TRBD1 (5 bases). Germline CDR1 is LGHNA and CDR2 is YSLEER. CDR3 length: 15 residues. Trimming took off 0 bases at V and 10 bases at J, with 13 bases between the two ends. The CDR3 loop is CASSQEEGMRSPLHF. CDR3 DNA sequence: TGCGCCAGCAGCCAAGAGGAGGGGATGAGGTCACCCCTCCACTTT.

The chain employs TRBV15 and TRBJ1-3, with D unresolved. From germline, CDR1 is LNHNV and CDR2 YYDKDF (reference sequence). The CDR3 runs to 15 residues. The V and J ends lost 0 bases and 0 bases respectively, with 6 bases between them. CDR3 sequence: CATSRDPGSGNTIYF. CDR3 nucleotides: TGTGCCACCAGCAGAGATCCGGGCTCTGGAAACACCATATATTTT.

The CDR3 region is CASSPVSGVTDTQYF. The CDR3 DNA follows: TGTGCCAGCTCACCTGTTAGCGGTGTCACAGATACGCAGTATTTT. The chain carries TRBV18 and TRBJ2-3, with D possibly being TRBD2 (6 bases). This CDR3 has 15 amino acids. V was shortened by 3 bases and J by 2 bases, with 12 bases between the two germline ends. CDR1 is KGHSH, CDR2 LQKENI, per germline.

The chain couples TRBV4-2 to TRBJ2-6; no firm D call. Trimming pared 0 bases from V and 3 bases from J, leaving 12 bases between. Germline V gene sequence: CDR1 LGHNA, CDR2 YNFKEQ. The CDR3 runs 17 residues. The CDR3 nucleotides are TGTGCCAGCAGCCAAGATGAGTTGACTGGTGGGGCCAACGTCCTGACTTTC. It translates to CASSQDELTGGANVLTF.

This clone was counted a few times. The chain recombines TRBV6-5 with TRBJ2-7, with 9 bases that match TRBD1. V lost 5 bases, J lost 4 bases, and 6 bases stayed unmatched. The CDR3 is 14 amino acids. Germline-derived CDR1 and CDR2 are MNHEY and SVGAGI. The CDR3 region is CASSEDRGRYEQYF. DNA of the CDR3: TGTGCCAGCAGTGAGGACAGGGGAAGGTACGAGCAGTACTTC.

This clone was counted a few times. The J gene is TRBJ2-7, the V gene TRBV6-1; D may be TRBD1 (5 bases). Germline V lookup: CDR1 MNHNS, CDR2 SASEGT. The CDR3 is made up of 13 amino acids. V lost 3 bases and J lost 6, with 12 bases in between. The DNA of the CDR3 is TGTGCCAGCAGTGAGACCCAGGGTCTCGAGCAGTACTTC. It yields the protein CASSETQGLEQYF.

The gene calls are TRBV13 and TRBJ2-7; 8 positions agree with TRBD1. CDR1 PRHDT and CDR2 FYEKMQ come from the germline V gene (reference sequence). This CDR3 has 15 residues. V shed 3 bases, J shed 3 bases, and the junction held 7 bases outside the gene matches. The CDR3, as DNA: TGTGCCAGCAGCTTCGGACAGGGCGTGTTCTACGAGCAGTACTTC. Translated: CASSFGQGVFYEQYF.

The chain is built from TRBV30 and TRBJ2-5, with TRBD1 as a possible D gene (6 bases). CDR3 size: 16 residues. The V end was cut by 0 bases, the J end by 1 base, with 15 bases between. The germline gives CDR1 GTSNPN, CDR2 SVGIG (reference sequence). The CDR3 DNA follows: TGTGCCTGGAGTGTACGGGACAAAATTGGCCAAGAGACCCAGTACTTC. Protein: CAWSVRDKIGQETQYF. The full variable domain, its missing parts supplied by reference TRBV30 and TRBJ2-5, is SQTIHQWPATLVQPVGSPLSLECTVEGTSNPNLYWYRQAAGRGLQLLFYSVGIGQISSEVPQNLSASRPQDRQFILSSKKLLLSDSGFYLCAWSVRDKIGQETQYFGPGTRLLVL.

The chain employs TRBV11-2 and TRBJ1-1, with TRBD1 matching 7 bases. Germline assignment: CDR1 SGHAT and CDR2 FQNNGV. The CDR3 is 14 residues long. V gave up 2 bases and J gave up 5 bases; unmatched junction bases: 5. The CDR3 bases are TGTGCCAGCAGCTTATCGCCACAGGGGACTGAAGCTTTCTTT. Encoded protein: CASSLSPQGTEAFF.

The chain has TRBV7-3 and TRBJ2-5, with D unclear. The J call may be wrong; the DNA end is better matched by TRBJ2-7. In germline, CDR1 is SGHTA, CDR2 FQGTGA. The CDR3 spans 16 residues. CDR3 sequence reads: CASSLKRLLVIYEQYF. The CDR3 DNA reads as TGTGCCAGCAGCTTAAAACGGCTTCTAGTTATCTACGAGCAGTACTTC.

V gene TRBV7-9 combines with J gene TRBJ2-1; 10 bases are a match to TRBD1. The germline V gene encodes CDR1 SEHNR and CDR2 FQNEAQ (reference sequence). V lost 5 bases, J lost 10 bases, and 11 bases stayed unmatched. This CDR3 contains 15 residues. CDR3 nucleotide sequence: TGTGCCAGCAGCCGCCCCGGGACAGGGGTCGGCGAGCAGTTCTTC. Its protein product is CASSRPGTGVGEQFF.

The V call is TRBV4-1, the J call TRBJ2-7, with TRBD1 matching over 7 bases. V gave up 4 bases and J gave up 4 bases; unmatched junction bases: 13. The CDR3 is 16 residues long. Germline values: CDR1 MGHRA, CDR2 YSYEKL. The CDR3 loop is CASSLATGQRIYEQYF. The CDR3 coding sequence is TGCGCCAGCAGCCTTGCAACGGGACAGCGAATATACGAGCAGTACTTC.

The rearrangement links TRBV29-1 to TRBJ2-3; D is unresolved. Trimming took off 4 bases at V and 0 bases at J, with 11 bases between the two ends. Germline CDR1 and CDR2: SQVTM and ANQGSEA. This CDR3 has 14 amino acids. In DNA, the CDR3 is TGCAGCGTTGTAGTGAAGTCTAGCACAGATACGCAGTATTTT. Translating gives CSVVVKSSTDTQYF.